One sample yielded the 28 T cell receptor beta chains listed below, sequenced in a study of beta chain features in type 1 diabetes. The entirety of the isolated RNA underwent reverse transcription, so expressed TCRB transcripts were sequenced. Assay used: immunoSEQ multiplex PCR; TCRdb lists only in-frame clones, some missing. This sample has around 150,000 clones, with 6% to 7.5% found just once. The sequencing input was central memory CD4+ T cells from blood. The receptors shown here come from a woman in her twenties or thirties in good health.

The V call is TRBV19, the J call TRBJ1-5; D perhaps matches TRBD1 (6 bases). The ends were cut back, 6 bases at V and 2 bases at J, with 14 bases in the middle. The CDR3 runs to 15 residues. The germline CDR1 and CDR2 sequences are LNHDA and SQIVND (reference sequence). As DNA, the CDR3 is TGTGCCAGTAGGCCCCAGGGGACGGGCAATCAGCCCCAGCATTTT. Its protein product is CASRPQGTGNQPQHF.

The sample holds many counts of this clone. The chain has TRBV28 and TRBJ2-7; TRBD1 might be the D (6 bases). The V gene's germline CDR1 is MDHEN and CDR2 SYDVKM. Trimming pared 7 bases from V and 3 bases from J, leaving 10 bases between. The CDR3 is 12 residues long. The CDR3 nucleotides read TGTGCCAGCAAGCTGACAGGCTACGAGCAGTACTTC. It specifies CASKLTGYEQYF.

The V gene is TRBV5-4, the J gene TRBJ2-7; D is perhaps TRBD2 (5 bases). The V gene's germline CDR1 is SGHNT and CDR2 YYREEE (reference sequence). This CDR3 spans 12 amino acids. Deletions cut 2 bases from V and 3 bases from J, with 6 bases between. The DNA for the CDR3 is TGTGCCAGCAGCTTAGAGGGCTACGAGCAGTACTTC. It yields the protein CASSLEGYEQYF.

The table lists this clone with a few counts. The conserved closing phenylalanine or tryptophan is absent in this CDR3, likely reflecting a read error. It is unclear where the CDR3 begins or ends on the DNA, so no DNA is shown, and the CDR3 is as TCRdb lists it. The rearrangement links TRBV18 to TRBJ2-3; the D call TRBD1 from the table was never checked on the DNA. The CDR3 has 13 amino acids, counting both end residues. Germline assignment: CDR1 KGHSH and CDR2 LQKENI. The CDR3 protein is CASSPNLDTTSVV.

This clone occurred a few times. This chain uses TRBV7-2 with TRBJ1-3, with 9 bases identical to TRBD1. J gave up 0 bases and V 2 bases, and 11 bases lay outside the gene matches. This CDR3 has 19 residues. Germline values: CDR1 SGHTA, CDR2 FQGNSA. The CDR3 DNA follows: TGTGCCAGCAGCTTAAGGGAGGACAGGGGCCGGGGCTCTGGAAACACCATATATTTT. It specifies CASSLREDRGRGSGNTIYF.

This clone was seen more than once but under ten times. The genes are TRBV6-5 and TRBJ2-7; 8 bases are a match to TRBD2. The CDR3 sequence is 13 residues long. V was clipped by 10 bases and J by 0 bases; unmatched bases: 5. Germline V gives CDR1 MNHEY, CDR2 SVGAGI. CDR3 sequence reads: CAIMGTSSYEQYF. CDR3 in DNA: TGTGCCATCATGGGGACTAGCTCCTACGAGCAGTACTTC.

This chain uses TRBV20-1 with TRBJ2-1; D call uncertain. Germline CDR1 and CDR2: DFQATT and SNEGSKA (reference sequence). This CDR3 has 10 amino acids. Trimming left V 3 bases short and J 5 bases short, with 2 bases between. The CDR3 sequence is CSASNNEQFF. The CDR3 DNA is TGCAGTGCTAGCAACAATGAGCAGTTCTTC.

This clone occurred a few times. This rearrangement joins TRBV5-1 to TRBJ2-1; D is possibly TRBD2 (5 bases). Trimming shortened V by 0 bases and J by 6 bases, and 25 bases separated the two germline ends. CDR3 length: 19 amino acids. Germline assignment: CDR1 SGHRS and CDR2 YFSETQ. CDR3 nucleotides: TGCGCCAGCAGCTTGGAATTTCGGAATCGCGAACTAGGACGCAATGAGCAGTTCTTC. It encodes CASSLEFRNRELGRNEQFF.

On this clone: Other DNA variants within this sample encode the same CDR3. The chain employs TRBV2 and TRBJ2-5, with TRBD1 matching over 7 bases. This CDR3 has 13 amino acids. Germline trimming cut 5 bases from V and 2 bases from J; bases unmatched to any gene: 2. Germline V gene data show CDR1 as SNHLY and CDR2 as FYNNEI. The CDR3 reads CASSRDRQETQYF. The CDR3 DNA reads TGTGCCAGCAGTCGGGACAGACAAGAGACCCAGTACTTC.

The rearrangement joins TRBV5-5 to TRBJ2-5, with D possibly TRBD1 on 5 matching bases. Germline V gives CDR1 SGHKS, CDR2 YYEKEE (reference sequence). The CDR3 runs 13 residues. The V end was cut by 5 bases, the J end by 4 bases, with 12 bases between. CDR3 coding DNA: TGTGCCAGCAGTGGCAGGGTGGCAGAGACCCAGTACTTC. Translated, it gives CASSGRVAETQYF.

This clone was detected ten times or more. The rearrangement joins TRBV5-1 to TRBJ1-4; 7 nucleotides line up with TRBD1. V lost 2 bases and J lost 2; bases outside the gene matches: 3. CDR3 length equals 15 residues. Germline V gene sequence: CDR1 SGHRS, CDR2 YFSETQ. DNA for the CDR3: TGCGCCAGCAGCTTACAGGGGATCACTAATGAAAAACTGTTTTTT. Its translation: CASSLQGITNEKLFF.

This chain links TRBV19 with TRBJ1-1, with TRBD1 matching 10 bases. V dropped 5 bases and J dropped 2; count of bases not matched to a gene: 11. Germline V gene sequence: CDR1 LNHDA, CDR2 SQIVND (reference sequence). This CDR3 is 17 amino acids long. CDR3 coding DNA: TGTGCCAGTAGTCTGCCCCGGGACAGGGGACCTAACACTGAAGCTTTCTTT. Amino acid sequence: CASSLPRDRGPNTEAFF.

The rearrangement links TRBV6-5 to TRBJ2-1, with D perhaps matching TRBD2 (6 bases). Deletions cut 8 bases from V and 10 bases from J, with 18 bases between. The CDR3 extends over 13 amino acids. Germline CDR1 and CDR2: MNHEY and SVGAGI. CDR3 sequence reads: CASEDFVGGEQFF. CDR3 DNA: TGTGCCAGCGAAGACTTCGTGGGAGGCGAGCAGTTCTTC.

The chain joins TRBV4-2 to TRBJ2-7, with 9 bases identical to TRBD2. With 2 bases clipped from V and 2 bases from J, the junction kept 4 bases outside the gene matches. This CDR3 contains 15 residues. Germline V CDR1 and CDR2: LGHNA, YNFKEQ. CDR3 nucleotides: TGTGCCAGCAGCCAACTAGCGGGGTACACCTACGAGCAGTACTTC. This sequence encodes CASSQLAGYTYEQYF.

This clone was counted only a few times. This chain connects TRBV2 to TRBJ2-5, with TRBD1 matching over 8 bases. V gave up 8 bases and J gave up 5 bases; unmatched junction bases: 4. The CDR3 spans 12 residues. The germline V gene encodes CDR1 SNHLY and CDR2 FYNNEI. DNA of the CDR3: TGTGCCAGCCAGGGGGCGTTTGAGACCCAGTACTTC. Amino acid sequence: CASQGAFETQYF.

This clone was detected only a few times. In nucleotides, the CDR3 is TGTGCCAGCTCACCCGGGACAGGGCTGGGAGACACCATATATTTT. It is translated as CASSPGTGLGDTIYF. This chain uses TRBV18 with TRBJ1-3; 9 bases line up with TRBD1. CDR3 size: 15 residues. J lost 8 bases, V lost 3 bases, and 8 bases had no gene match. Germline V gene data show CDR1 as KGHSH and CDR2 as LQKENI.

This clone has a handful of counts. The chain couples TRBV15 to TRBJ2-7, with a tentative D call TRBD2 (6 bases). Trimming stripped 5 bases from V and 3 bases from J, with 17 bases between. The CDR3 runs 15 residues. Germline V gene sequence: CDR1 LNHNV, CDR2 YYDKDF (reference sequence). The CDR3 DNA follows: TGTGCCACCAGCCCGGAGGCGGGACCCGGCTACGAGCAGTACTTC. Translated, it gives CATSPEAGPGYEQYF.

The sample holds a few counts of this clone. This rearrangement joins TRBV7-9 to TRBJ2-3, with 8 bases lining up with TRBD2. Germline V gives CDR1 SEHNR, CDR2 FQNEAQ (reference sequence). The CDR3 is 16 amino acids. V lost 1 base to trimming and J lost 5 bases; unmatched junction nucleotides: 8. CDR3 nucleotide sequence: TGTGCCAGCAGCTTAGGGCCGGGAGGGCCGGTAGATACGCAGTATTTT. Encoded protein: CASSLGPGGPVDTQYF.

In nucleotides, the CDR3 is TGCGCCAGCAGCTTGCTAGCGGGAAACTACGAGCAGTACTTC. This codes for CASSLLAGNYEQYF. The chain combines TRBV5-1 with TRBJ2-7; 9 nucleotides match TRBD2. CDR3 length: 14 amino acids. V dropped 1 base and J dropped 3; count of bases not matched to a gene: 2. Germline V gene lookup returns CDR1 SGHRS and CDR2 YFSETQ.

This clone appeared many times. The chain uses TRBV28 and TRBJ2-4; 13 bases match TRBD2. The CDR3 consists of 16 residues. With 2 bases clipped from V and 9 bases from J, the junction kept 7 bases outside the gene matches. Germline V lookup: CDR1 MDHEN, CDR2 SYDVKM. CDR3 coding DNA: TGTGCCAGCAGTTTACGGGGGACTAGCGGGAAGGGCATTCAGTACTTC. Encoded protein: CASSLRGTSGKGIQYF.

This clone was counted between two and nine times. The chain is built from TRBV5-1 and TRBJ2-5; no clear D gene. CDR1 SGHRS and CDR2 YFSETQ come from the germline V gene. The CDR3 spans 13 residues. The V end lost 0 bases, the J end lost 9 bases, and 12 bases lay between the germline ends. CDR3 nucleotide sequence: TGCGCCAGCAGCTTGGACAGCCCTTGGGCCCAGTACTTC. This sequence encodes CASSLDSPWAQYF.

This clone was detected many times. CDR3 loop: CASRPTGVYGYTF. The DNA of the CDR3 is TGTGCCAGCAGACCCACAGGGGTCTATGGCTACACCTTC. The chain is built from TRBV28 and TRBJ1-2; 7 nucleotides match TRBD1. CDR1 is MDHEN and CDR2 is SYDVKM in the germline V gene. The CDR3 covers 13 residues. J gave up 4 bases and V 6 bases, and 5 bases lay outside the gene matches.

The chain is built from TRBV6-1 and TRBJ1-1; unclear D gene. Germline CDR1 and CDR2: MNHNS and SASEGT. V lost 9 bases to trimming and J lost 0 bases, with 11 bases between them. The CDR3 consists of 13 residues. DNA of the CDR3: TGTGCCAGTTACGGCGGAATGAACACTGAAGCTTTCTTT. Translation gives CASYGGMNTEAFF.

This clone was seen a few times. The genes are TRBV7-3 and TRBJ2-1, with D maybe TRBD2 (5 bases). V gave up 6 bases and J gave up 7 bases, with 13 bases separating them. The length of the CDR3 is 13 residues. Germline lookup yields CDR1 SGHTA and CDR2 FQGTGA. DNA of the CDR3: TGTGCCAGCAGGGCTAGCCCGGGGAATGAGCAGTTCTTC. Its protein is CASRASPGNEQFF. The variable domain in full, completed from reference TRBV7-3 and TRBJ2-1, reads GAGVSQTPSNKVTEKGKYVELRCDPISGHTALYWYRQSLGQGPEFLIYFQGTGAADDSGLPNDRFFAVRPEGSVSTLKIQRTERGDSAVYLCASRASPGNEQFFGPGTRLTVL.

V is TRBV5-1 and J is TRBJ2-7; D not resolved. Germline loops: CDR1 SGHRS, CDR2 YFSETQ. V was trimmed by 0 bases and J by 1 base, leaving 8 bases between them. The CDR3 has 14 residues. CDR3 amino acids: CASSLVGSSYEQYF. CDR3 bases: TGCGCCAGCAGCTTGGTGGGCAGTTCCTACGAGCAGTACTTC.

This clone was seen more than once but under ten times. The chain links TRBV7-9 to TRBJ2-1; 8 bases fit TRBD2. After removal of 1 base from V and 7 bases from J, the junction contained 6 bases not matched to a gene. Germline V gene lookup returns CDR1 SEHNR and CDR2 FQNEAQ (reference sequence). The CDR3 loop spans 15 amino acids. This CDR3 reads CASSLGAGAENEQFF. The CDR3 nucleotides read TGTGCCAGCAGCTTAGGAGCGGGAGCGGAAAATGAGCAGTTCTTC.

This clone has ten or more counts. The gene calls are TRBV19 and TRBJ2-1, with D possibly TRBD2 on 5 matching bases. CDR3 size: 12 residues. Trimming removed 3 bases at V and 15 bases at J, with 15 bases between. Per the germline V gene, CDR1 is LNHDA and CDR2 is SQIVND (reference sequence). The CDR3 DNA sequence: TGTGCCAGTAGTATCTGGGGAAGAGCGGCGTTCTTC. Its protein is CASSIWGRAAFF.

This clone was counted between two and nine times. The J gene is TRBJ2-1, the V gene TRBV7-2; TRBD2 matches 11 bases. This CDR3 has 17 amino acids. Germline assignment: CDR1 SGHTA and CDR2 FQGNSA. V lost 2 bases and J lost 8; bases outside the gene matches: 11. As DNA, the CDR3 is TGTGCCAGCAGCTTAATCCGATCGACTAGCGGGACTGATGAGCAGTTCTTC. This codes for CASSLIRSTSGTDEQFF. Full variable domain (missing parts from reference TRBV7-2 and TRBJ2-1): GAGVSQSPSNKVTEKGKDVELRCDPISGHTALYWYRQSLGQGLEFLIYFQGNSAPDKSGLPSDRFSAERTGGSVSTLTIQRTQQEDSAVYLCASSLIRSTSGTDEQFFGPGTRLTVL.